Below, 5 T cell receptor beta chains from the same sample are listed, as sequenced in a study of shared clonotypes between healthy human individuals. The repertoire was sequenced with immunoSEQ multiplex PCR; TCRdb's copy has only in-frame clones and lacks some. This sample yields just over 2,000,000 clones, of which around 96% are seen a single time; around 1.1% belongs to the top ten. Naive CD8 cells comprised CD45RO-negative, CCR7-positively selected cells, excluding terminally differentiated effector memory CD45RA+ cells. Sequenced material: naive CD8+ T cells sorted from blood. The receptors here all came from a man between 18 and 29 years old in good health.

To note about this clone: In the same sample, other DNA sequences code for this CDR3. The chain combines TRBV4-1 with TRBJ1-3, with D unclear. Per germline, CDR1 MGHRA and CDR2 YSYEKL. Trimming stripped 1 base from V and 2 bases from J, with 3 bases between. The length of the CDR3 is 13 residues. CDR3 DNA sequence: TGCGCCAGCAGCCAAGGCACTGGAAACACCATATATTTT. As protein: CASSQGTGNTIYF.

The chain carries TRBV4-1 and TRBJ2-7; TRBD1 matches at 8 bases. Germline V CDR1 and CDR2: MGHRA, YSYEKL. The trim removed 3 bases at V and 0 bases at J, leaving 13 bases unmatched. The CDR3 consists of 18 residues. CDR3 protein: CASSHETGTGFSSYEQYF. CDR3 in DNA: TGCGCCAGCAGCCACGAAACCGGGACAGGTTTCAGCTCCTACGAGCAGTACTTC.

The CDR3 DNA is TGCGCCAGCAGCTTGGTGGGGGTTACAGGAAACACCATATATTTT. This gives the protein CASSLVGVTGNTIYF. The chain recombines TRBV5-1 with TRBJ1-3, with D perhaps matching TRBD1 (5 bases). Germline V CDR1 and CDR2: SGHRS, YFSETQ. V was shortened by 0 bases and J by 4 bases, with 11 bases between the two germline ends. The CDR3 contains 15 residues. Drawing the rest from reference TRBV5-1 and TRBJ1-3, the complete variable domain is KAGVTQTPRYLIKTRGQQVTLSCSPISGHRSVSWYQQTPGQGLQFLFEYFSETQRNKGNFPGRFSGRQFSNSRSEMNVSTLELGDSALYLCASSLVGVTGNTIYFGEGSWLTVV.

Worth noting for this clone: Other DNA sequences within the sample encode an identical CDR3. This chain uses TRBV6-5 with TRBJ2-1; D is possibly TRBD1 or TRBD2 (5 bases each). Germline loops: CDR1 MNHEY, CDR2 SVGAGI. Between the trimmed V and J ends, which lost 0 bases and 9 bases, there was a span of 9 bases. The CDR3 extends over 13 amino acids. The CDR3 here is CASSYSGGGEQFF. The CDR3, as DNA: TGTGCCAGCAGTTACTCTGGTGGGGGTGAGCAGTTCTTC.

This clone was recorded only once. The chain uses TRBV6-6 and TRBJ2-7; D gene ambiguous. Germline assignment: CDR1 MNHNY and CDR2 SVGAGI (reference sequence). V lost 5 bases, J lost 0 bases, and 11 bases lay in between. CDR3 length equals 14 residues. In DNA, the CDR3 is TGTGCCAGCAGTCTAAACGACGGCTCCTACGAGCAGTACTTC. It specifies CASSLNDGSYEQYF.